The TCR beta chain under discussion was sequenced for a study of shared clonotypes between healthy human individuals. Study results and limitations: Sharing across four donors was highest in naive CD4 (around 5%) and lowest in memory CD8 (around 0.4%).

On this clone: The antigen remains undetermined.

TCRdb's copy holds only in-frame clones and misses some; the assay was immunoSEQ multiplex PCR. The sample has around 510,000 clones; roughly 95% are singletons. The CDR3 runs to 15 residues. In germline, CDR1 is SGHVS, CDR2 FQNEAQ. Deletions cut 0 bases from V and 6 bases from J, with 11 bases between. The specimen was naive CD4+ T cells sorted from blood. Subset: CD45RA+ positively selected. The chain employs TRBV7-8 and TRBJ1-4; no firm D call. This clonotype originated in a woman aged 25 to 39 in good health. The CDR3 coding sequence is TGTGCCAGCAGCTTAGCAGTTGGGGAACATGAAAAACTGTTTTTT. Translated: CASSLAVGEHEKLFF.